This T cell receptor beta chain is drawn from a study of T cells in Graves' hyperthyroidism and ophthalmopathy. From RNA transcripts, TCR beta CDR3 regions were amplified. TCR CDR3 regions were first amplified by RT-PCR with HTBI primers. TCRdb re-called the multiplex PCR reads through MiXCR, storing one row per CDR3 protein. The table has 650,000 to 800,000 distinct CDR3 sequences, less than 45% seen once. In its sample, this clonotype was seen a few times. This TCR derives from an adult man with Graves' disease, either hyperthyroidism or ophthalmopathy (not recorded which). The specimen was peripheral blood or thyroid tissue (not recorded which).

The chain's CDR3 is CASSQLQGVSFHSPLHF. The DNA of the CDR3 is TGCGCCAGCAGCCAACTACAGGGGGTCTCATTTCATTCACCCCTCCACTTT. V and J are TRBV4-1 and TRBJ1-6, with 8 bases aligning to TRBD1. With 2 bases clipped from V and 8 bases from J, the junction kept 11 bases outside the gene matches. CDR3 size: 17 residues. The germline CDR1 and CDR2 sequences are MGHRA and YSYEKL.